Below, one TCR beta chain is given with its context. The antigen is unknown. TCRdb itself ran the 5' RACE reads through MiXCR, one entry per CDR3 protein. The sample has roughly 310,000 distinct CDR3 sequences; approximately 16% are singletons. This sample was taken from a study of T-cell memory formation after mild COVID-19. At the level of the study: Clusters were largely donor specific. Findings of the study overall: Confirmation was lacking for SARS-CoV-2 specificity of second-wave clones that peaked on day 37. Memory sampled before infection contained some responding clones, suggesting cross-reactive memory joined. Clones that shrank (day 15 to 85) were balanced CD4/CD8, whereas later expanders leaned CD4+.

Looked up from germline, CDR1 is MNHEY and CDR2 is SVGEGT. The CDR3 sequence is 14 residues long. V was clipped by 8 bases and J by 2 bases; unmatched bases: 8. The chain is built from TRBV6-2 or TRBV6-3 and TRBJ2-5, with 7 bases aligning to TRBD2. The receptor was derived from a young man who had mild COVID-19 (a few samples of this study predate the infection). Cell type and time point are not known. The material sequenced was PBMCs or a T cell subset sorted from them (not recorded which). The CDR3 DNA reads as TGTGCCAGCGTTAATGCGGGGGATCAAGAGACCCAGTACTTC. Protein sequence: CASVNAGDQETQYF.